This entry is about one TCR beta chain. Its antigen is still unknown. These data originate in a study of T cell responses to AZD1222 COVID-19 vaccine. Overall study findings and caveats: The study found vaccine-associated CD4 TCRs spanning spike, dominant at 160-218 and 743-854.

This CDR3 comprises 15 residues. V lost 3 bases, J lost 6 bases, and 17 bases lay in between. Germline-derived CDR1 and CDR2 are SGHTA and FQGTGA. Using immunoSEQ multiplex PCR, the repertoire was profiled, and TCRdb retains in-frame clones only, with some absent. The sample yields roughly 140,000 clones, around 88% seen once. The clonotype comes from an adult in good health. The V call is TRBV7-3, the J call TRBJ2-5; D perhaps matches TRBD1 (5 bases). The sample was peripheral blood, taken on day 0 of AZD1222 vaccination. In DNA form, the CDR3 reads TGTGCCAGCAGCTTGGGGCCCAGGGTGTCGAAGACCCAGTACTTC. It specifies CASSLGPRVSKTQYF.